This paragraph covers one TCR beta chain sequence. Its antigen remains unidentified. Quantitative barcoded 5'-RACE was used to prepare TCR beta libraries. TCRdb independently ran MiXCR on the 5' RACE reads; one entry per CDR3 protein. The table includes 190,000 or so distinct CDR3 sequences, roughly 13% detected once. This entry is derived from a study of CD8 T cells in ankylosing spondylitis. Findings of the study overall: Previously reported in reactive arthritis synovial fluid and blood were some of the motif variants.

CDR1 SGDLS and CDR2 YYNGEE come from the germline V gene. Losses at the gene ends were 3 bases for V and 6 bases for J; bases not matched to a gene: 6. The CDR3 length is 16 residues. This TCR was recovered from a male donor with ankylosing spondylitis or in good health (not recorded which). The material sequenced was blood, either unsorted or a sorted T cell fraction (not recorded which). The V and J genes are TRBV9 and TRBJ2-3; TRBD2 aligns across 14 bases. CDR3 in DNA: TGTGCCAGCAGCGAGACTAGCGGGGGGGCAATGGATACGCAGTATTTT. It codes for CASSETSGGAMDTQYF.